This note documents a single T cell receptor (beta chain) sequence. Original handling: It was from reference gene primer amplification that nucleated cell counts were estimated. Some clones are missing from TCRdb's copy, which holds only in-frame ones; the method was immunoSEQ multiplex PCR. The D gene and trimming were derived from the DNA, and the V and J assignments and clone size from that table. This sample has fewer than 200,000 clones, with 80% to 90% found just once. With 0 bases removed from V and 5 bases from J, the gap between germline ends came to 14 bases. Germline lookup yields CDR1 SGHNT and CDR2 YYREEE (reference sequence). The CDR3 has 15 residues. This record belongs to a study of blood T cell repertoires in COVID-19. Looking at the study overall: The study drew acute and convalescent COVID-19 samples from the United States, Italy and Spain. The cDNA or gDNA used as material had been derived from T cells, B-cell-depleted T cells, or PBMCs.

The TCR comes from a man aged 18 to 29 who had recovered from COVID-19. The sample was peripheral blood. The chain uses TRBV5-4 and TRBJ2-5; D might be TRBD1 (6 bases). The chain's CDR3 is CASSLAAAGVETQYF. The CDR3 nucleotides are TGTGCCAGCAGCTTGGCTGCGGCAGGGGTGGAGACCCAGTACTTC. Full variable domain (rest looked up from reference TRBV5-4 and TRBJ2-5): ETGVTQSPTHLIKTRGQQVTLRCSSQSGHNTVSWYQQALGQGPQFIFQYYREEENGRGNFPPRFSGLQFPNYSSELNVNALELDDSALYLCASSLAAAGVETQYFGPGTRLLVL.